This TCR beta chain was found in a study of OX40 agonist ivuxolimab in advanced cancers. Study results and limitations: Patients who responded partially at 0.1-3.0 mg/kg showed clonal expansion ranking among the lowest.

Only in-frame clones appear in the TCRdb table, and some are missing; sequencing was by immunoSEQ multiplex PCR. This sample yields around 90,000 clones, of which around nine tenths are seen a single time; more than 0.25% belongs to the top ten. With respect to this clone: Its antigen is unknown.

Germline V gene lookup returns CDR1 SGHTA and CDR2 FQGNSA. CDR3 length: 15 residues. V gave up 1 base and J gave up 2 bases, with 11 bases separating them. The rearrangement links TRBV7-2 to TRBJ1-2, with D possibly TRBD1 on 5 matching bases. This clonotype was obtained from an adult with an advanced solid tumor such as melanoma, head and neck, liver or kidney cancer. The starting material was CD4+ or CD8+ T cells sorted from blood, obtained in a trial of the OX40 agonist ivuxolimab. Here the CDR3 DNA reads TGTGCCAGCAGCTTAGATCAGGGCCCCAACTATGGCTACACCTTC. Translated, it gives CASSLDQGPNYGYTF.